Listed below are T cell receptor beta chains from one sample, sequenced in a study of blood T cell repertoires in COVID-19. TCRdb's table, derived via immunoSEQ multiplex PCR, lists solely in-frame clones and lacks some. The table shows roughly 200,000 clones, with roughly 90% occurring only once. Source material: PBMCs or T cells enriched from blood (not recorded which). The receptors originated from a woman aged 25 to 45 who had been exposed to COVID-19. Each CDR3 is given with its conserved first and last residue. A D gene is named only where the DNA matches it firmly. A clone size is listed for some rows: how often the clone was seen (once, few, many), or a class if it is expanded.

V	J	D	size	DNA	CDR3
TRBV24-1	TRBJ2-3	TRBD1	once	TGTGCCACCAGTGATTCCAGGGGGCTAAGGACAGATACGCAGTATTTT	CATSDSRGLRTDTQYF
TRBV29-1	TRBJ2-7	TRBD1	NA	TGCAGCGTTGAAGATCAAGGACAGGGGGCCTACGAGCAGTACTTC	CSVEDQGQGAYEQYF
TRBV7-9	TRBJ1-1	NA	NA	TGTGCCACAGCGAGGAACACTGAAGCTTTCTTT	CATARNTEAFF
TRBV5-6	TRBJ2-5	TRBD1	once	TGTGCCAGCAGCTACGGGACAGGACAAGAGACCCAGTACTTC	CASSYGTGQETQYF
TRBV3-1/TRBV3-2	TRBJ1-1	NA	NA	TGTGCCAGCAGCCAAGGATTTCAGGGCCCTGTATCGATCACTGAAGCTTTCTTT	CASSQGFQGPVSITEAFF
TRBV9	TRBJ1-2	NA	NA	TGTGCCAGCAGCGCGGTTTCTAGACCGATAAACTATGGCTACACCTTC	CASSAVSRPINYGYTF
TRBV5-1	TRBJ1-1	TRBD1	NA	TGCGCCAGCAGCTGGGACAGTGGCGTTGAAGCTTTCTTT	CASSWDSGVEAFF
TRBV12-3/TRBV12-4	TRBJ1-2	NA	NA	TGTGCCAGCAGCCCAGGGGACTATGGCTACACCTTC	CASSPGDYGYTF
TRBV6-5	TRBJ1-2	NA	once	TGTGCCAGCAGTTCTTACACAGGGCCGGGCGGCTACACCTTC	CASSSYTGPGGYTF
TRBV5-8	TRBJ1-1	TRBD1	NA	TGTGCCAGCAGCTTGGATTGGGACAGCCAAGCTTTCTTT	CASSLDWDSQAFF
TRBV9	TRBJ1-4	TRBD1	once	TGTGCCAGCAGCGCCAGGGGGCACGATAATGAAAAACTGTTTTTT	CASSARGHDNEKLFF
TRBV27	TRBJ2-1	TRBD1	NA	TGTGCCAGCGGTCCGGGACAGGGGTGGAATGAGCAGTTCTTC	CASGPGQGWNEQFF
TRBV5-1	TRBJ2-7	TRBD1	NA	TGCGCCAGCAGCTTGCTGACAGGGGAAGCCTACGAGCAGTACTTC	CASSLLTGEAYEQYF
TRBV6-2/TRBV6-3	TRBJ1-1	NA	NA	TGTGCCAGCAGTCCCCATGGATCGGGGAAACCTGAAGCTTTCTTT	CASSPHGSGKPEAFF
TRBV2	TRBJ2-3	NA	NA	TGTGCCAGCAGTGATCTTCAGGGCACAGATACGCAGTATTTT	CASSDLQGTDTQYF
TRBV10-2	TRBJ2-7	NA	NA	TGCGCCAGCAGTGAGTCGGCGGAGAGCTCCTACGAGCAGTACTTC	CASSESAESSYEQYF
TRBV6-5	TRBJ2-7	TRBD2	NA	TGTGCCAGCAGTCGGGAGGGGGTATGGGGCGAGCAGTACTTC	CASSREGVWGEQYF
TRBV5-1	TRBJ2-3	NA	NA	TGCGCCAGCAGCCTGAGCACAGATACGCAGTATTTT	CASSLSTDTQYF
TRBV19	TRBJ2-7	NA	NA	TGTGCCAGTAGTATAGAGGGGCACGGAGCCTACGAGCAGTACTTC	CASSIEGHGAYEQYF
TRBV9	TRBJ1-2	TRBD1	NA	TGTGCCAGCAGCGTAGGGGACAGGGCTTCGTCCACCTTC	CASSVGDRASSTF
TRBV2	TRBJ1-5	TRBD1	NA	TGTGCCAGCAGTGAGGGACAGGGTAGCAATCAGCCCCAGCATTTT	CASSEGQGSNQPQHF
TRBV7-9	TRBJ1-6	TRBD1	NA	TGTGCCAGCAGCACCCGACAGGGGAATTCACCCCTCCACTTT	CASSTRQGNSPLHF
TRBV9	TRBJ1-2	NA	once	TGTGCCAGCAGCGAGGGACAAGCATATGGCTACACCTTC	CASSEGQAYGYTF
TRBV21-1	TRBJ1-5	NA	NA	TGTGCCAGCAGCAATGGGACAGGTCTTCGCAATCAGCCCCAGCATTTT	CASSNGTGLRNQPQHF
TRBV5-4	TRBJ1-6	NA	NA	TGTGCCAGCAGTCTGGAGGGACCCGATTCACCCCTCCACTTT	CASSLEGPDSPLHF
TRBV11-2	TRBJ2-1	TRBD1	NA	TGTGCCAGCAGCTTAGTACAGGGGAATGAGCAGTTCTTC	CASSLVQGNEQFF
TRBV9	TRBJ2-5	TRBD2	NA	TGTGCCAGCAGCGTAGTAGCGGGGGGGCGGTTGGAGACCCAGTACTTC	CASSVVAGGRLETQYF
TRBV5-1	TRBJ2-3	NA	NA	TGCGCCAGCAGCTCTTCCGCGGGCCCAGGAGATACGCAGTATTTT	CASSSSAGPGDTQYF
TRBV11-3	TRBJ2-3	NA	NA	TGTGCCAGCAGCCCGCGCGATACGCAGTATTTT	CASSPRDTQYF
TRBV6-6	TRBJ2-7	NA	NA	TGTGCCAGCAGTTATAGATCGGACACCACCTACGAGCAGTACTTC	CASSYRSDTTYEQYF
TRBV19	TRBJ2-7	NA	NA	TGTGCCAGTAGTTTCTTACCCGGGCTCAGGGGCCACGAGCAGTACTTC	CASSFLPGLRGHEQYF
TRBV6-4	TRBJ1-6	NA	once	TGTGCCAGCAGTAGAGGGAGCTCCTATAATTCACCCCTCCACTTT	CASSRGSSYNSPLHF
TRBV3-1/TRBV3-2	TRBJ2-3	TRBD2	NA	TGTGCCAGCAGCCCGACTAGCGGGGGGCTGCTCGGCACAGATACGCAGTATTTT	CASSPTSGGLLGTDTQYF
TRBV11-3	TRBJ1-5	NA	few	TGTGCCAGCAGCGCACAAATAGCGGAGCCCCAGCATTTT	CASSAQIAEPQHF
TRBV19	TRBJ2-7	NA	NA	TGTGCCAGTAGTATAAGCCGGAGCCACTTCTACGAGCAGTACTTC	CASSISRSHFYEQYF
TRBV7-9	TRBJ1-3	TRBD1	NA	TGTGCCAGCAGGGCCCCGGGACAGCCCATATATTTT	CASRAPGQPIYF
TRBV11-2	TRBJ1-1	TRBD1	NA	TGTGCCAGCAGCTTGACAGGGAAGACTGAAGCTTTCTTT	CASSLTGKTEAFF
TRBV19	TRBJ2-7	NA	NA	TGTGCCAGTAGTATACCGAACCTAGCCGTCTACGAGCAGTACTTC	CASSIPNLAVYEQYF
TRBV6-5	TRBJ1-5	NA	NA	TGTGCCACGGAGGGGCGGAGGGTTTCAGATCAGCCCCAGCATTTT	CATEGRRVSDQPQHF
TRBV6-5	TRBJ1-5	NA	NA	TGTGCCAGCAGGCAGGACAGTGAAAATCAGCCCCAGCATTTT	CASRQDSENQPQHF
TRBV2	TRBJ1-1	NA	NA	TGTGCCAGCAGTGCACAGGGAGAGACTGAAGCTTTCTTT	CASSAQGETEAFF
TRBV10-3	TRBJ1-1	NA	NA	TGTGCCATCAGTTCCACAGGGTTGAACACTGAAGCTTTCTTT	CAISSTGLNTEAFF
TRBV19	TRBJ2-2	NA	once	TGTGCCAGTAACTTCGACAGAGCCACCGGGGAGCTGTTTTTT	CASNFDRATGELFF
TRBV9	TRBJ2-1	NA	NA	TGTGCCAGCAGCGTAGGGGGGCGAGGCTACAATGAGCAGTTCTTC	CASSVGGRGYNEQFF
TRBV11-2	TRBJ2-7	NA	NA	TGTGCCAGCAGCTCCCGGGACAAGTACGAGCAGTACTTC	CASSSRDKYEQYF
TRBV6-5	TRBJ1-3	TRBD1	NA	TGTGCCAGCAGTTCGAGGGACAGCTCTGGAAACACCATATATTTT	CASSSRDSSGNTIYF
TRBV10-3	TRBJ1-4	TRBD1	NA	TGTGCCATCAGTGCGGGGGACAGGGATTCTAATGAAAAACTGTTTTTT	CAISAGDRDSNEKLFF
TRBV11-2	TRBJ1-5	NA	few	TGTGCCAGCAGCTTCAGGGGAAGCAATCAGCCCCAGCATTTT	CASSFRGSNQPQHF
TRBV18	TRBJ1-3	TRBD1	NA	TGTGCCAGCTCACCACGACAGGGCACGGGAAACACCATATATTTT	CASSPRQGTGNTIYF
TRBV6-2/TRBV6-3	TRBJ2-3	TRBD2	NA	TGTGCCAGCAGTTACATCGGCGGGGGGGCTGGAGATACGCAGTATTTT	CASSYIGGGAGDTQYF